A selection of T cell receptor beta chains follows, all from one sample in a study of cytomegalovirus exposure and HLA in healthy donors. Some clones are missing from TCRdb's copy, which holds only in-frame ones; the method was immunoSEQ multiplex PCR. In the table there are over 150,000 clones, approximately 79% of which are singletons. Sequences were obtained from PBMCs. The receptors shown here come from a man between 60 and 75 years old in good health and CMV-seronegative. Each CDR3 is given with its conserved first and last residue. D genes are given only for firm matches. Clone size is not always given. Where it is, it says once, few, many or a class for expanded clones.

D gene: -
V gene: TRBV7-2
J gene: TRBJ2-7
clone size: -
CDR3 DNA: TGTGCCAGCAGCTTACCCCAGGGCTACGAGCAGTACTTC
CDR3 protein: CASSLPQGYEQYF

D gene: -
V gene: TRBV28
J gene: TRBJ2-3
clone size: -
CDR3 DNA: TGTGCCAGCAGCTCCAGGAGGAAGAGCACAGATACGCAGTATTTT
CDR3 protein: CASSSRRKSTDTQYF

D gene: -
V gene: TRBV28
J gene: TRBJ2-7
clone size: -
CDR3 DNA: TGTGCCAGCAGTCACAGGGTAGGGACGCGGGTTGGGTCCTACGAGCAGTACTTC
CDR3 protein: CASSHRVGTRVGSYEQYF

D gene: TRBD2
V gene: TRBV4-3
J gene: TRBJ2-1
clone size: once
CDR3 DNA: TGCGCCAGCAGCCTGTGGACTAGCGGGAGATCCTACAATGAGCAGTTCTTC
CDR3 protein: CASSLWTSGRSYNEQFF

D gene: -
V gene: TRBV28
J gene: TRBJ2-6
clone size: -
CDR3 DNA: TGTGCCAGCAGTTTGGGCGGGGCCAACGTCCTGACTTTC
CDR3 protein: CASSLGGANVLTF

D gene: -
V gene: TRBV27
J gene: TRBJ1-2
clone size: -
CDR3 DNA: TGTGCCAGCCGGCAGGGCAACTATGGCTACACCTTC
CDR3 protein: CASRQGNYGYTF

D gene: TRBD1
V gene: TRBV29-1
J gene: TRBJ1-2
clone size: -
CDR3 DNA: TGCAGCGTTTCCTTCGACAGGGGGTATGGCTACACCTTC
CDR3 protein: CSVSFDRGYGYTF

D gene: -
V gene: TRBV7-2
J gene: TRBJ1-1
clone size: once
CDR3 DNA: TGTGCCAGCAGCTCTAGCAGGGGCCTTGAAGCTTTCTTT
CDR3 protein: CASSSSRGLEAFF

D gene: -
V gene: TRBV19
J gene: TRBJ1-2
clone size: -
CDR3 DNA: TGTGCCAGTAGTATAAACAGGGTCTATGGCTACACCTTC
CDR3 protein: CASSINRVYGYTF

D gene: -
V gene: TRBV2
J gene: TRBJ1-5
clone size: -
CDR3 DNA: TGTGCCAGCAGTGAGCCTAGGTTAGAGCCCCAGCATTTT
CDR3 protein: CASSEPRLEPQHF

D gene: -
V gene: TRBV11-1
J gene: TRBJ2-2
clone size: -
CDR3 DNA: TGTGCCAGCAGCTTAGTAGCGCAGCAGGGGGAGCTGTTTTTT
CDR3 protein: CASSLVAQQGELFF

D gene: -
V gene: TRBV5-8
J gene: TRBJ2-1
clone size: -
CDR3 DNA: TGTGCCAGCAGCTTTTGGGGGCAGAACAATGAGCAGTTCTTC
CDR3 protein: CASSFWGQNNEQFF

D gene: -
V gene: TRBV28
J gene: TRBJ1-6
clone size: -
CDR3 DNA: TGTGCCAGCAGTTTATGGCAGGGCTTAGGTTCACCCCTCCACTTT
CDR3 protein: CASSLWQGLGSPLHF

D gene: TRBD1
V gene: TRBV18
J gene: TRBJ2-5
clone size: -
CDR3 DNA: TGTGCCAGCTCACTAACGGACAGGGGGGCGACCCAGTACTTC
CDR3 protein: CASSLTDRGATQYF

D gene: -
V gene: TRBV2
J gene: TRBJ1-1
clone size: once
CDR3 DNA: TGTGCCAGCAGTGAGGATATGGGGAGGAACACTGAAGCTTTCTTT
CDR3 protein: CASSEDMGRNTEAFF

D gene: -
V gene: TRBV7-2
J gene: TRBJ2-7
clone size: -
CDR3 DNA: TGTGCCAGCAGCTCAGACATCTACGAGCAGTACTTC
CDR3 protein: CASSSDIYEQYF

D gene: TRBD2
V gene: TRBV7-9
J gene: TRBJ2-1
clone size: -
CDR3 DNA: TGTGCCAGCAGCTTAGCGGGACTAGCGGGACCGTCATACAATGAGCAGTTCTTC
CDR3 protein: CASSLAGLAGPSYNEQFF

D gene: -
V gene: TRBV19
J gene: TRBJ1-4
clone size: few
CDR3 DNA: TGTGCCAGTAGTACTCAAGTGGGTGACGGGGGGGAAAAACTGTTTTTT
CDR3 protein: CASSTQVGDGGEKLFF

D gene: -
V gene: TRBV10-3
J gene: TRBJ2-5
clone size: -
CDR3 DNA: TGTGCCATTTCAGCGGAGAGCGAACAAGAGACCCAGTACTTC
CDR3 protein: CAISAESEQETQYF

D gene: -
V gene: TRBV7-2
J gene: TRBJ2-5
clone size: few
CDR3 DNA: TGTGCCAGCAGCTCGGGACTCCTCCAAGAGACCCAGTACTTC
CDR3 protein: CASSSGLLQETQYF

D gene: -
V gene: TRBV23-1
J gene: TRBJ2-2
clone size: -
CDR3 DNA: TGCGCCAGCAGTCAGGGGGCGCCGAACACCGGGGAGCTGTTTTTT
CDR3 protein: CASSQGAPNTGELFF

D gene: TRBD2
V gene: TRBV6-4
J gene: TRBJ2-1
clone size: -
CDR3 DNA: TGTGCCACCAGTTTAGCGGGAGTTGAACCCTACAATGAGCAGTTCTTC
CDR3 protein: CATSLAGVEPYNEQFF

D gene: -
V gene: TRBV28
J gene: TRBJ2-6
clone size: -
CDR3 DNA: TGTGCCAGCAGTCCACAGTACACTGGGGCCAACGTCCTGACTTTC
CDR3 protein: CASSPQYTGANVLTF

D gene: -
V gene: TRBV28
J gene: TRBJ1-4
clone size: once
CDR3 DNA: TGTGCCAGCAGTTTATTAGGGGGAAATGAAAAACTGTTTTTT
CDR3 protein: CASSLLGGNEKLFF

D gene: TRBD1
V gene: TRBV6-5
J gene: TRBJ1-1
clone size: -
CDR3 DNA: TGTGCCAGCAGTCCCGGGACAGGGAAAACTGAAGCTTTCTTT
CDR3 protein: CASSPGTGKTEAFF

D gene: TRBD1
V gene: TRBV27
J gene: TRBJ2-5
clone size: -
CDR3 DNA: TGTGCCAGCAGCCACAGCCGGGACAGGGGGCCCTCGGAGACCCAGTACTTC
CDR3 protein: CASSHSRDRGPSETQYF